This T cell receptor (beta chain) was recorded in a study of blood T cell repertoires in COVID-19. Study background: There were acute and convalescent COVID-19 samples, and they came from the United States, Italy and Spain.

Authors' methods: Estimates of nucleated cell counts were drawn from the amplification of reference gene primers. Profiling relied on immunoSEQ multiplex PCR, and the TCRdb table lists in-frame clones only, not all of them. V and J calls plus clone size are reproduced from that table; the DNA served to infer D and trimming. The sample includes roughly 100,000 clones, about 87% of them seen just once. V gave up 3 bases and J gave up 3 bases; unmatched junction bases: 4. The CDR3 length is 15 residues. The germline V gene encodes CDR1 MDHEN and CDR2 SYDVKM. This chain links TRBV28 with TRBJ2-5; 10 bases align to TRBD2. The receptor comes from a man aged 45-65 years with active or convalescent COVID-19. The specimen sequenced was peripheral blood. CDR3 sequence reads: CASSFASGGEETQYF. The CDR3, as DNA: TGTGCCAGCAGTTTTGCCAGCGGGGGGGAAGAGACCCAGTACTTC.